The source of this T cell receptor beta chain is a study of memory CD4+ T cells and cytomegalovirus serostatus. Background on the study: Donors were healthy Belgian adults, under 10 CMV seropositive and approximately 25 seronegative.

Overall study findings and caveats: CMV serostatus prediction reached median AUC approximately 0.95, or 0.91 with US-trained model. About 40% of the roughly 160 known CMV-associated TCRbeta sequences appeared in CD4+ memory.

Single viable CD3+CD4+CD8-CD45RO+ cells were sorted as the memory CD4+ T cells. Total CD4+ T cells were enriched by CD4 positive selection. V shed 5 bases, J shed 5 bases, and the junction held 11 bases outside the gene matches. Per the germline V gene, CDR1 is MNHNY and CDR2 is SVGAGI (reference sequence). The CDR3 is 15 amino acids. Method: immunoSEQ multiplex PCR; TCRdb's copy keeps in-frame clones and lacks some. This sample has about 75,000 clones, with around 82% found just once. In the case of this clone: No antigen is known for it.

The sequenced sample was memory CD4+ T cells from blood. This receptor was taken from an adult in good health and CMV-seropositive. V is TRBV6-6 and J is TRBJ1-1; TRBD1 matches 7 bases. The CDR3 nucleotides are TGTGCCAGCAGTCCTCAGGGGGTCTTGGATACTGAAGCTTTCTTT. Encoded protein: CASSPQGVLDTEAFF.